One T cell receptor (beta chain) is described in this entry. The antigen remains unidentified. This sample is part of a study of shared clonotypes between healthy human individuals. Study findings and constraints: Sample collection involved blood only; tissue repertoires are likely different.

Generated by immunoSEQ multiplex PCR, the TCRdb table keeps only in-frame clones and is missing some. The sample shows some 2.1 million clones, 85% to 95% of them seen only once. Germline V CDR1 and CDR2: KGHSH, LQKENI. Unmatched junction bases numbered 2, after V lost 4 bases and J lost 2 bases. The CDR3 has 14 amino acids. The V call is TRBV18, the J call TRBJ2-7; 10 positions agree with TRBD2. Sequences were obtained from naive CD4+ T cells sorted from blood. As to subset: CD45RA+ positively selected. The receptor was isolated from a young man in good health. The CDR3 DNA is TGTGCCAGCTCACATACTAGCGGGACCTACGAGCAGTACTTC. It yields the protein CASSHTSGTYEQYF.